This record looks at one TCR beta chain sequence and its context. The protocol was immunoSEQ multiplex PCR, while the TCRdb copy is restricted to in-frame clones and leaves out a portion. This table holds 70,000 to 80,000 clones, approximately 92% found once. The data originate from a study of T cell changes during pregnancy in multiple sclerosis. Germline assignment: CDR1 LGHNA and CDR2 YNFKEQ. CDR3 length: 16 residues. After removal of 5 bases from V and 1 base from J, the junction contained 4 bases not matched to a gene. The clonotype comes from a female donor with multiple sclerosis, enrolled in a pregnancy study. The chain couples TRBV4-2 to TRBJ2-2, with 10 bases aligning to TRBD2. This material consisted of peripheral blood, taken in the first trimester of pregnancy. The CDR3 nucleotides are TGTGCCAGCAGCTACGGACTAGCGGTGAACACCGGGGAGCTGTTTTTT. This translates into CASSYGLAVNTGELFF.